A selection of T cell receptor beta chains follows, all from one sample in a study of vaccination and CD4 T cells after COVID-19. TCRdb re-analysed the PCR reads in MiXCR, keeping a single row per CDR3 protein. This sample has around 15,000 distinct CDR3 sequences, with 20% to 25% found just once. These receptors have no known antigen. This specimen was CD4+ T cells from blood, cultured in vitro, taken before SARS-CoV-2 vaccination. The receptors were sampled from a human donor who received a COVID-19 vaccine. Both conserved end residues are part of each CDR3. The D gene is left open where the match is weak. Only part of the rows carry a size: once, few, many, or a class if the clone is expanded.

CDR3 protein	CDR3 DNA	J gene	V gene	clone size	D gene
CASSTGGGNQPQHF	TGTGCCAGCAGCACAGGGGGTGGCAATCAGCCCCAGCATTTT	TRBJ1-5	TRBV5-4	-	TRBD1
CASSISFLVTNTEAFF	TGTGCCAGTAGTATAAGTTTTTTGGTGACGAACACTGAAGCTTTCTTT	TRBJ1-1	TRBV19	few	-
CASSFLGEGETQYF	TGTGCCAGCAGTTTTCTCGGGGAGGGGGAGACCCAGTACTTC	TRBJ2-5	TRBV12-3/TRBV12-4	-	TRBD2
CASSKIFRAGPQETQYF	TGTGCCAGCAGTAAAATATTCCGAGCGGGGCCCCAAGAGACCCAGTACTTC	TRBJ2-5	TRBV12-3/TRBV12-4	-	TRBD2
CASSEGWDVVNTEAFF	TGTGCCAGCAGTGAAGGATGGGACGTCGTGAACACTGAAGCTTTCTTT	TRBJ1-1	TRBV2	few	-
CASSLMGGLDTGELFF	TGCGCCAGCAGCTTGATGGGGGGCCTGGACACCGGGGAGCTGTTTTTT	TRBJ2-2	TRBV5-1	-	-
CASSESVETQYF	TGCGCCAGCAGTGAGTCGGTAGAGACCCAGTACTTC	TRBJ2-5	TRBV10-2	few	-
CASSLGQGDTGELFF	TGTGCCAGCAGCTTGGGGCAGGGAGATACCGGGGAGCTGTTTTTT	TRBJ2-2	TRBV7-9	-	-
CASTHRRQGLNDYGYTF	TGTGCCAGTACCCACCGGAGACAGGGGTTAAATGACTATGGCTACACCTTC	TRBJ1-2	TRBV19	-	TRBD1
CASSEDRGLGETQYF	TGTGCCAGTAGCGAGGACAGGGGGTTAGGGGAGACCCAGTACTTC	TRBJ2-5	TRBV19	few	TRBD1
CSASLQGNNQPQHF	TGCAGTGCTAGTTTACAGGGCAACAATCAGCCCCAGCATTTT	TRBJ1-5	TRBV20-1	-	-
CASSTPGQGTQPQHF	TGTGCCAGTAGTACACCGGGACAGGGGACTCAGCCCCAGCATTTT	TRBJ1-5	TRBV19	medium-sized	TRBD1
CASSPGQGYNSPLHF	TGTGCCAGCAGCCCGGGACAGGGATATAATTCACCCCTCCACTTT	TRBJ1-6	TRBV14	large	TRBD1
CASSSTGALRGEQYF	TGTGCCAGCAGTTCAACAGGGGCTCTTCGGGGGGAGCAGTACTTC	TRBJ2-7	TRBV6-2/TRBV6-3	few	-
CASSADSENTEAFF	TGTGCCAGCAGTGCGGACAGCGAGAACACTGAAGCTTTCTTT	TRBJ1-1	TRBV12-3/TRBV12-4	few	-
CASSLADSGGGYTF	TGTGCCAGCAGCTTAGCGGATTCGGGGGGGGGCTACACCTTC	TRBJ1-2	TRBV7-9	few	-
CASSPQISSGNTIYF	TGTGCCAGTAGTCCCCAGATCTCCTCTGGAAACACCATATATTTT	TRBJ1-3	TRBV19	-	-
CASSTAGGGTDTQYF	TGTGCCAGCAGCACAGCGGGGGGCGGCACAGATACGCAGTATTTT	TRBJ2-3	TRBV4-2	-	TRBD2
CAGRSSGGNQETQYF	TGTGCCGGTAGATCCAGCGGGGGAAATCAAGAGACCCAGTACTTC	TRBJ2-5	TRBV30	-	TRBD2
CASSSRAPEAFF	TGTGCCAGCAGCTCTCGGGCCCCTGAAGCTTTCTTT	TRBJ1-1	TRBV6-2/TRBV6-3	few	-
CTSSLSAVGSPLHF	TGTACCAGCAGCTTGAGTGCAGTCGGTTCACCCCTCCACTTT	TRBJ1-6	TRBV7-3	once	-
CASSLMATGGRGTDTQYF	TGTGCCAGCAGCTTAATGGCCACAGGGGGTCGGGGCACAGATACGCAGTATTTT	TRBJ2-3	TRBV7-9	few	TRBD1
CASNPSVSYGYTF	TGTGCCAGCAATCCTAGCGTTTCCTATGGCTACACCTTC	TRBJ1-2	TRBV12-3/TRBV12-4	few	-
CATRLGAEAFF	TGTGCCACCAGGCTAGGGGCTGAAGCTTTCTTT	TRBJ1-1	TRBV24-1	few	-
CASSFFAGGEDTDTQYF	TGTGCCAGCAGTTTTTTCGCCGGGGGCGAAGACACAGATACGCAGTATTTT	TRBJ2-3	TRBV12-3/TRBV12-4	-	-
CASSYDGQGVYGYTF	TGTGCCAGCAGTTACGATGGGCAGGGAGTCTATGGCTACACCTTC	TRBJ1-2	TRBV6-5	medium-sized	-